One and the same sample provided the 18 T cell receptor beta chains below, sequenced in a study of identifying expanded T cells in peripheral blood. Measured with immunoSEQ multiplex PCR; TCRdb has only the in-frame clones, and not every one. The table lists 85,000 to 90,000 clones, around 87% of them singletons, with 5.6% in the top ten. The material sequenced was blood. These receptors all come from a person between 18 and 75 years old in good health.

V is TRBV15 and J is TRBJ2-2, with 9 bases that match TRBD1. The trim removed 3 bases at V and 6 bases at J, leaving 11 bases unmatched. Germline V gene data show CDR1 as LNHNV and CDR2 as YYDKDF (reference sequence). This CDR3 contains 17 residues. The CDR3 is CATSRELQGATAGELFF. The CDR3 nucleotides are TGTGCCACCAGCAGGGAATTACAGGGGGCGACTGCCGGGGAGCTGTTTTTT.

This rearrangement joins TRBV27 to TRBJ1-1, with D possibly being TRBD1 (6 bases). The CDR3 loop spans 13 amino acids. V lost 5 bases, J lost 2 bases, and 9 bases lay in between. CDR1 is MNHEY, CDR2 SMNVEV, per germline (reference sequence). The CDR3 region has the DNA TGTGCCAGCAGTCCGGACAGCAACACTGAAGCTTTCTTT. This sequence encodes CASSPDSNTEAFF.

In its sample, this clone was seen once. This sequence joins TRBV7-2 and TRBJ2-1; TRBD1 aligns across 7 bases. Trimming took 2 bases from V and 7 from J; bases not matched to a gene: 5. Per the germline V gene, CDR1 is SGHTA and CDR2 is FQGNSA. This CDR3 contains 14 residues. The CDR3, as DNA: TGTGCCAGCAGCTTAAGGGCCAGGGGGAATGAGCAGTTCTTC. This codes for CASSLRARGNEQFF.

The chain uses TRBV10-3 and TRBJ2-7; tentative D call: TRBD2 (8 bases). The CDR3 runs to 15 residues. Germline values: CDR1 ENHRY, CDR2 SYGVKD. The ends were cut back, 5 bases at V and 3 bases at J, with 17 bases in the middle. This chain's CDR3 is CAISPGGTRDYEQYF. The CDR3 DNA follows: TGTGCCATCAGTCCAGGGGGGACTAGAGACTACGAGCAGTACTTC.

CDR3: CASSLPVLSGEKLFF. The CDR3 DNA reads as TGTGCCAGCAGCTTGCCGGTCCTAAGTGGTGAAAAACTGTTTTTT. The genes are TRBV7-2 and TRBJ1-4; no definite D call. The V gene's germline CDR1 is SGHTA and CDR2 FQGNSA. Deletions cut 3 bases from V and 7 bases from J, with 15 bases between. The CDR3 runs to 15 residues.

CDR3 sequence reads: CASSAAPLVEPQHF. CDR3 in DNA: TGTGCCAGCAGTGCTGCCCCCTTGGTCGAGCCCCAGCATTTT. The chain employs TRBV2 and TRBJ1-5; unclear D gene. The CDR3 is 14 residues long. The V gene lost 4 bases and the J gene lost 8 bases, with 15 bases spanning the gap. The germline CDR1 and CDR2 sequences are SNHLY and FYNNEI.

The V call is TRBV27, the J call TRBJ1-1; D possibly corresponds to TRBD1 (6 bases). V dropped 2 bases and J dropped 6 bases, with 10 bases sitting between them. Germline V lookup: CDR1 MNHEY, CDR2 SMNVEV (reference sequence). CDR3 length equals 13 residues. The CDR3 is CASSLGGGPEAFF. Written as DNA, the CDR3 is TGTGCCAGCAGTTTAGGTGGGGGGCCTGAAGCTTTCTTT.

The V and J genes are TRBV19 and TRBJ2-7; maybe TRBD1 (6 bases). V dropped 4 bases and J dropped 3 bases, with 16 bases sitting between them. CDR1 and CDR2 (germline): LNHDA, SQIVND (reference sequence). The CDR3 extends over 15 amino acids. In DNA, the CDR3 is TGTGCCAGTAGTAAATCGTCAGGGGCCCGCTACGAGCAGTACTTC. It is translated as CASSKSSGARYEQYF.

The rearrangement links TRBV18 to TRBJ1-1; D uncertain. Per the germline V gene, CDR1 is KGHSH and CDR2 is LQKENI. Trimming pared 2 bases from V and 5 bases from J, leaving 6 bases between. The CDR3 sequence is 12 residues long. CDR3 loop: CASSPGLTEAFF. CDR3 DNA sequence: TGTGCCAGCTCACCAGGGTTAACTGAAGCTTTCTTT.

The V call is TRBV2, the J call TRBJ2-7, with D tentatively TRBD2 (5 bases). Between the trimmed V and J ends, which lost 7 bases and 6 bases, there was a span of 10 bases. Germline CDR1 is SNHLY and CDR2 is FYNNEI. The CDR3 extends over 11 amino acids. In DNA form, the CDR3 reads TGTGCCAGCAACGAGGGCCCCGAGCAGTACTTC. This encodes CASNEGPEQYF.

The DNA of the CDR3 is TGCGCCAGCAGCCCACCATGGGGGGGCGAGCAGTACTTC. Amino acids: CASSPPWGGEQYF. V and J are TRBV4-3 and TRBJ2-7; 7 positions match TRBD2. This CDR3 is 13 amino acids long. Germline values: CDR1 LGHNA, CDR2 YSLEER. V trimming: 4 bases; J trimming: 6 bases; junction bases outside the gene matches: 6.

This clone was found a few times. The chain combines TRBV10-1 with TRBJ1-6; D remains ambiguous. Between the trimmed V and J ends, which lost 3 bases and 9 bases, there was a span of 12 bases. The CDR3 contains 14 residues. Germline-derived CDR1 and CDR2 are WNHNN and SYGVQD (reference sequence). CDR3 DNA: TGCGCCAGCAGTGACCATGGGAAGGGTTCACCCCTCCACTTT. As protein: CASSDHGKGSPLHF.

This clone was found once. This sequence joins TRBV6-6 and TRBJ1-1, with 9 bases lining up with TRBD1. Germline values: CDR1 MNHNY, CDR2 SVGAGI (reference sequence). The junction had 3 bases not matched to a gene; V was cut back by 2 bases and J by 5 bases. The CDR3 has 14 residues. The CDR3 nucleotides are TGTGCCAGCAGTTACGGACAGGGGTGGACTGAAGCTTTCTTT. Residues: CASSYGQGWTEAFF.

This clone was counted a few times. The rearrangement links TRBV29-1 to TRBJ2-3; 8 bases match TRBD2. The CDR3 loop spans 14 amino acids. V lost 8 bases to trimming and J lost 3 bases; unmatched junction nucleotides: 10. Germline CDR1 and CDR2: SQVTM and ANQGSEA. The CDR3 bases are TGCAGCATCGGGGGGGGTTTTAGTACAGATACGCAGTATTTT. Amino acid sequence: CSIGGGFSTDTQYF.

The chain joins TRBV6-5 to TRBJ1-3, with D tentatively TRBD1 (5 bases). V was clipped by 7 bases and J by 2 bases, with 9 bases between them. The CDR3 sequence is 13 residues long. Germline V gene data show CDR1 as MNHEY and CDR2 as SVGAGI. The CDR3 loop is CASKKQAGNTIYF. The CDR3, as DNA: TGTGCCAGCAAAAAACAGGCTGGAAACACCATATATTTT.

The chain uses TRBV6-4 and TRBJ2-1; D may be TRBD1 (6 bases). The CDR3 runs to 16 residues. The V and J ends lost 4 bases and 4 bases respectively, with 17 bases between them. Per germline, CDR1 MRHNA and CDR2 SNTAGT. CDR3 nucleotide sequence: TGTGCCAGCAGTGCCCGGGTTATAGACAGGTACAATGAGCAGTTCTTC. Protein sequence: CASSARVIDRYNEQFF.

The CDR3 region has the DNA TGTGCCATTATCCTCCATCCTCTACAGGGGAACTTTAGCTCTGGAAACACCATATATTTT. Protein product: CAIILHPLQGNFSSGNTIYF. The chain joins TRBV19 to TRBJ1-3; 7 bases match TRBD1. Germline CDR1 and CDR2: LNHDA and SQIVND (reference sequence). CDR3 length: 20 amino acids. J was trimmed by 0 bases and V by 10 bases; bases with no gene match: 24. Looking up the rest from reference TRBV19 and TRBJ1-3 gives the full variable domain: DGGITQSPKYLFRKEGQNVTLSCEQNLNHDAMYWYRQDPGQGLRLIYYSQIVNDFQKGDIAEGYSVSREKKESFPLTVTSAQKNPTAFYLCAIILHPLQGNFSSGNTIYFGEGSWLTVV.

The chain combines TRBV29-1 with TRBJ1-2; possible D gene TRBD1, 6 bases. V lost 3 bases and J lost 2, with 13 bases in between. Germline V lookup: CDR1 SQVTM, CDR2 ANQGSEA. The CDR3 is 14 amino acids. The CDR3 region has the DNA TGCAGCGTTGACCGGGGAGGGACAAACTATGGCTACACCTTC. It is translated as CSVDRGGTNYGYTF.